This T cell receptor (beta chain) was captured in a study of blood T cells in healthy people across ages. Study results and limitations: Both higher diversity and more naive CD4+ cells marked long-lived donors when set against aged donors. Nothing was known about donor CMV status, and this possibly confounded expanded clonotype changes.

This clonotype was observed a handful of times. The antigen remains unidentified. The V gene's germline CDR1 is MGHRA and CDR2 YSYEKL. The CDR3 is made up of 15 amino acids. Germline trimming cut 4 bases from V and 7 bases from J; bases unmatched to any gene: 7. PBMCs were isolated at a quantity of at least 7 million per sample. A minimum of 6 micrograms of total RNA was extracted per sample. With a J-beta primer mix and a sample-barcoded 5' primer, a second PCR ran roughly 7 to 11 cycles. TCRdb re-called the 5' RACE reads through MiXCR, storing one row per CDR3 protein. The data hold more than 1,400,000 distinct CDR3 sequences, with 40% to 50% observed a single time.

The receptor's source is a woman between 18 and 29 years old in good health. The sequenced sample was blood. The chain couples TRBV4-1 to TRBJ1-4, with TRBD1 identical over 9 bases. The CDR3 nucleotides are TGCGCCAGCAGCCTTGGGACGGGACAGGGTGAAAAACTGTTTTTT. As protein: CASSLGTGQGEKLFF.